These 10 T cell receptor beta chains were all obtained from the same sample, sequenced in a study of CD8+ T cells in alopecia areata. cDNA prepared by RNA extraction and subsequent reverse transcription served as the template for sequencing. Generated by immunoSEQ multiplex PCR, the TCRdb table keeps only in-frame clones and is missing some. The counts give roughly 110,000 clones, none of them seen only once; around a fifth is held by the top ten. Material for sequencing was lesional skin. The origin of the receptors is a C3H/HeJ mouse with alopecia areata. The strain is characterized by the MHC haplotype H2-k.

This clone was found a few times. Germline and genes: mouse. The read stops 4 residues short of the end of the CDR3; the missing end is completed from the germline J gene. J is TRBJ2-5 and V is TRBV13-3, with 11 nucleotides matching TRBD2. Trimming removed 4 bases from V and 2 bases from J; junction bases left unmatched: 3. CDR1 is NNHDY and CDR2 is SYVADS in the germline V gene. CDR3 size: 15 residues. CDR3 sequence: CASSKLGGRQDTQYF. The sequenced CDR3 bases are TGTGCCAGCAGTAAACTGGGGGGGCGCCAAGAC.

In regard to this clone: The protein TCRdb lists differs from the translation of the DNA at residue 12; the protein given here is translated from the DNA itself. Mouse names are used for the genes. The sequenced fragment ends 3 residues before the CDR3 boundary, so the rest is inferred from the germline J gene. J is TRBJ1-3 and V is TRBV13-2; maybe TRBD1 (6 bases). The length of the CDR3 is 15 residues. Trimming shortened V by 1 base and J by 3 bases, and 11 bases separated the two germline ends. Germline V gene data show CDR1 as NNHNN and CDR2 as SYGAGS (reference sequence). The sequenced CDR3 bases are TGTGCCAGCGGTGATTGGGGGGCTTTTGGAAATACG. This sequence encodes CASGDWGAFGNT. The whole CDR3 is CASGDWGAFGNTLYF.

The table lists this clone with a few counts. Gene names and germline refer to mouse. The CDR3 end is not reached by the read, which stops 4 residues before it; the germline J gene fills it in. The chain joins TRBV1 to TRBJ1-1, with 9 bases fitting TRBD1. Looked up from germline, CDR1 is NSQYPW and CDR2 is LRSPGD (reference sequence). The CDR3 has 15 residues. CDR3 in amino acids: CTCSAQGQGGTEVFF. Partial CDR3 DNA: TGCACCTGCAGTGCCCAGGGACAGGGTGGGACA.

This clone was seen more than once but under ten times. Gene names denote mouse genes. Read data end 4 residues before the CDR3 end; the end is taken from the germline J gene. The chain has TRBV13-1 and TRBJ1-1; TRBD1 agrees at 7 bases. Germline CDR1 is NSHNY and CDR2 is SYGAGN. The CDR3 contains 15 residues. Trimming removed 1 base from V and 2 bases from J; junction bases left unmatched: 5. CDR3 DNA (partial): TGTGCCAGCAGTGATCCAGGGGGTACTAACACA. Translating gives CASSDPGGTNT. The complete CDR3 protein is CASSDPGGTNTEVFF.

Concerning this clone: Gene names and germline match the mouse. The sequence runs out 4 residues before the end of the CDR3; the remainder is reconstructed from the germline J gene. The chain employs TRBV13-3 and TRBJ2-1, with 13 bases lining up with TRBD2. The germline gives CDR1 NNHDY, CDR2 SYVADS. The junction had 5 bases not matched to a gene; V was cut back by 8 bases and J by 3 bases. The CDR3 has 15 residues. CDR3 sequence: CASRTGGALYAEQFF. The covered CDR3 bases are TGTGCCAGTCGGACTGGGGGGGCCCTCTATGCT.

This clone was recorded at least ten times. The gene names here belong to mouse. The read comes to an end 4 residues before the CDR3 does, leaving the germline J gene to fill in the end. The chain uses TRBV13-3 and TRBJ2-3, with 10 bases identical to TRBD2. Germline V lookup: CDR1 NNHDY, CDR2 SYVADS. The CDR3 extends over 16 amino acids. J gave up 3 bases and V 1 base, and 5 bases lay outside the gene matches. CDR3 in amino acids: CASSDSLGGRAETLYF. The covered CDR3 bases are TGTGCCAGCAGTGATTCGCTGGGGGGGCGCGCAGAA.

This clone was seen a few times. The gene names here belong to mouse. The read halts 4 residues ahead of the CDR3 end, with the missing end drawn from the germline J gene. This chain joins TRBV19 and TRBJ1-2, with D uncertain. This CDR3 region has 14 residues. The V gene's germline CDR1 is FNHDT and CDR2 SITEND (reference sequence). Trimming took off 2 bases at V and 0 bases at J, with 8 bases between the two ends. CDR3 residues: CASSMSQTNSDYTF. The CDR3 bases that were read are TGTGCCAGCAGTATGAGTCAGACAAACTCC. The variable domain in full, completed from reference TRBV19 and TRBJ1-2, reads GGIITQTPKFLIGQEGQKLTLKCQQNFNHDTMYWYRQDSGKGLRLIYYSITENDLQKGDLSEGYDASREKKSSFSLTVTSAQKNEMAVFLCASSMSQTNSDYTFGSGTRLLVI.

On this clone itself: Gene names denote mouse genes. The read ends 4 residues before the CDR3 terminus; that terminus is restored from the germline J gene. V usage is TRBV17 and J usage is TRBJ2-1; D gene unclear. Trimming stripped 0 bases from V and 0 bases from J, with 6 bases between. The CDR3 totals 15 residues. The V gene's germline CDR1 is MNHDT and CDR2 YYDKIL. The CDR3 bases that were read are TGTGCTAGCAGTAGAGATCTAAATAACTATGCT. Translated, it gives CASSRDLNNYA. The whole CDR3 protein reads CASSRDLNNYAEQFF. The full variable domain, completed using reference TRBV17 and TRBJ2-1, is DTTVKQNPRYKLARVGKPVNLICSQTMNHDTMYWYQKKPNQAPKLLLFYYDKILNREADTFEKFQSSRPNNSFCSLYIGSAGLEYSAMYLCASSRDLNNYAEQFFGPGTRLTVL.

For this clone: Mouse gene names and germline throughout. The read falls 4 residues short of the CDR3 end, and the missing part is taken from the germline J gene. J is TRBJ2-2 and V is TRBV13-3; 9 bases line up with TRBD2. CDR1 is NNHDY and CDR2 is SYVADS in the germline V gene. This CDR3 has 14 residues. Germline trimming cut 4 bases from V and 4 bases from J; bases unmatched to any gene: 2. This chain's CDR3 is CASSWDWATGQLYF. The DNA read from the CDR3 is TGTGCCAGCAGTTGGGACTGGGCCACCGGG.

Points on this clone: Genes and germline come from the mouse. The read terminates 4 residues ahead of where the CDR3 ends, so the germline J gene completes it. The V and J genes are TRBV1 and TRBJ2-1; 10 bases line up with TRBD2. The length of the CDR3 is 17 residues. CDR1 is NSQYPW and CDR2 is LRSPGD in the germline V gene (reference sequence). J was trimmed by 0 bases and V by 1 base; bases with no gene match: 3. The CDR3 DNA, read in part, is TGCACCTGCAGTGCAGCCTGGGGGGGCGGTAACTATGCT. Translation: CTCSAAWGGGNYA. The full CDR3 reads CTCSAAWGGGNYAEQFF.